The clone carrying this T cell receptor beta chain was found once. Participants were aged about 18 to 89 years from approximately 23 US areas. Participant-reported clinical history was the basis for cohort assignment. As processed by the authors: Estimation of nucleated cell counts was performed using reference gene primer amplification. Clones were read by immunoSEQ multiplex PCR, and TCRdb kept only the in-frame ones, dropping some. D and trimming come from the DNA, and the V and J calls and clone size come from that table. The data hold around 190,000 clones, with approximately 75% observed a single time. These data originate in a study of blood T cell repertoires in COVID-19. Study at large: The United States, Italy and Spain provided the acute and convalescent COVID-19 samples.

V was trimmed by 3 bases and J by 1 base, leaving 16 bases between them. The CDR3 totals 16 residues. CDR1 and CDR2 (germline): SNHLY, FYNNEI. The sample consisted of PBMCs or T cells enriched from blood (not recorded which). The chain carries TRBV2 and TRBJ2-7; the D gene is possibly TRBD1 (6 bases). This receptor was identified in a man aged 35 to 55 who had recovered from COVID-19. The CDR3 DNA reads as TGTGCCAGCAGTGACTCAGGTTGGGGGCCGTCCTACGAGCAGTACTTC. The encoded protein is CASSDSGWGPSYEQYF.